The sequence of this T cell receptor (beta chain) was determined in a study of OX40 agonist ivuxolimab in advanced cancers. Turning to the study itself: Recorded diagnoses for dose-escalation patients were hepatocellular carcinoma, melanoma, renal cell or head and neck cancer. Overall study results and limits: Expanded clones belonging to CD8+ T cells outnumbered, on average, those of CD4+.

Using immunoSEQ multiplex PCR, the repertoire was profiled, and TCRdb retains in-frame clones only, with some absent. Altogether tens of thousands of clones are present, around four fifths being singletons, with the ten largest covering around 2%. About this clone: Its antigen is not known.

The CDR3 covers 13 residues. V dropped 5 bases and J dropped 3 bases, with 10 bases sitting between them. Germline V gene sequence: CDR1 ENHRY, CDR2 SYGVKD. The rearrangement links TRBV10-3 to TRBJ1-1; D gene unclear. This receptor was obtained from an adult with an advanced solid tumor such as melanoma, head and neck, liver or kidney cancer. Sequenced material: CD4+ or CD8+ T cells sorted from blood, taken in a trial of the OX40 agonist ivuxolimab. The chain's CDR3 is CAISTKGDTEAFF. DNA for the CDR3: TGTGCCATCAGTACTAAGGGAGACACTGAAGCTTTCTTT.